The present T cell receptor (beta chain) was sequenced within a study of T cell responses to AZD1222 COVID-19 vaccine. Study-wide findings and caveats: Donors, mostly white British, included more females; clonal diversity was possibly underestimated. The span of vaccine-associated CD4 TCRs extended across spike, with dominance at 160-218 and 743-854. The study found Spike-specific TCR breadth and depth rose after two AZD1222 doses.

Comment on this clone: Its target is unknown. The same CDR3 arises from other DNA sequences in this sample as well.

The germline V gene has CDR1 KGHDR and CDR2 SFDVKD. The CDR3 has 12 amino acids. Trimming at V came to 10 bases and at J to 6 bases, leaving 3 bases not matched to a gene. The protocol was immunoSEQ multiplex PCR, while the TCRdb copy is restricted to in-frame clones and leaves out a portion. Among about 110,000 clones listed, approximately 89% were seen once. The TCR originated in an adult in good health. The specimen comprised peripheral blood, sampled on day 0 of MenACWY control vaccination. The gene calls are TRBV24-1 and TRBJ1-5; 9 nucleotides align to TRBD1. DNA of the CDR3: TGTGCCACGGGACAGGGCGGTCAGCCCCAGCATTTT. Amino acid sequence: CATGQGGQPQHF.